This T cell receptor (beta chain) was identified during a study of blood T cell repertoires in COVID-19. Using immunoSEQ multiplex PCR, the repertoire was profiled, and TCRdb retains in-frame clones only, with some absent. This sample has approximately 390,000 clones, with approximately 89% found just once. The clonotype originates from a woman aged 60-70 years with COVID-19, enrolled during active disease. Specimen: peripheral blood.

CDR3 nucleotide sequence: TGTGCCAGCAGCACCCCCGGGGGGGCGACAGATACGCAGTATTTT. Residues: CASSTPGGATDTQYF. V and J are TRBV9 and TRBJ2-3; 8 bases map to TRBD2. V shed 4 bases and J 3 bases; nucleotides not matched to a gene: 7. The V gene's germline CDR1 is SGDLS and CDR2 YYNGEE. This CDR3 is 15 amino acids long.